This TCR beta chain stems from a study of shared clonotypes between healthy human individuals. Data came from immunoSEQ multiplex PCR; TCRdb stores just in-frame clones and leaves some out. The data hold hundreds of thousands of clones, with roughly 96% observed a single time. Naive CD8 cells lacked CD45RO and underwent positive selection for CCR7, leaving out terminally differentiated effector memory CD45RA+ cells. CDR3 length: 13 amino acids. V lost 9 bases to trimming and J lost 6 bases; unmatched junction nucleotides: 10. Germline CDR1 and CDR2: MNHEY and SVGAGI. The chain uses TRBV6-5 and TRBJ1-2; 7 positions agree with TRBD1. This receptor was obtained from a woman aged 30 to 39 in good health. The specimen was naive CD8+ T cells sorted from blood. This chain's CDR3 is CASTGQEFDGYTF. The CDR3 coding sequence is TGTGCCAGTACTGGACAGGAGTTCGATGGCTACACCTTC.